Below, 21 T cell receptor beta chains from the same sample are listed, as sequenced in a study of post-analysis software for immune sequencing data. General observations from the study: With TRBV5-6, TRBV5-1 and TRBV20-1 included, five TRBV segments were more frequent in patients than in controls.

These TCRs are of unknown antigen specificity. Unique molecular identifiers had been added to the TCR beta cDNA libraries. TCRdb re-analysed the PCR reads in MiXCR, keeping a single row per CDR3 protein. The table shows over 300,000 distinct CDR3 sequences, with less than 40% occurring only once. The sample comprised blood. These TCRs come from a girl aged 10-17 years with multiple sclerosis.

In this sample, this clonotype turned up a few times. The CDR3 DNA sequence: TGTGCCAGCAGCGAGCCGGGTGGGGGCGGCGAGCAGTACTTC. Translation: CASSEPGGGGEQYF. The gene calls are TRBV7-2 and TRBJ2-7; the D gene is possibly TRBD1 (6 bases). Trimming pared 5 bases from V and 6 bases from J, leaving 17 bases between. Germline V lookup: CDR1 SGHTA, CDR2 FQGNSA. CDR3 length: 14 residues.

Only a few counts were recorded for this clonotype. This CDR3 is CAISATSNEQYF. The CDR3 DNA reads as TGTGCCATCAGCGCCACTAGTAACGAGCAGTACTTC. The V call is TRBV10-3, the J call TRBJ2-7; perhaps TRBD2 as D (5 bases). This CDR3 region has 12 residues. The germline V gene encodes CDR1 ENHRY and CDR2 SYGVKD. Trimming removed 6 bases at V and 5 bases at J, with 11 bases between.

This clonotype showed up just a few times. This chain links TRBV12-3 or TRBV12-4 with TRBJ2-7; 9 nucleotides agree with TRBD1. The trim removed 1 base at V and 2 bases at J, leaving 3 bases unmatched. This CDR3 spans 15 amino acids. CDR3: CASSLGTGAAYEQYF. CDR3 in DNA: TGTGCCAGCAGTTTAGGGACAGGGGCCGCCTACGAGCAGTACTTC.

This clonotype has more than one count but fewer than ten. This chain connects TRBV12-3 or TRBV12-4 to TRBJ1-1; the D is unclear. The CDR3 loop spans 12 amino acids. Trimming left V 3 bases short and J 0 bases short, with 2 bases between. The CDR3 DNA follows: TGTGCCAGCAGTTTCATGAACACTGAAGCTTTCTTT. Translating gives CASSFMNTEAFF.

This chain joins TRBV7-3 and TRBJ2-3, with 9 nucleotides matching TRBD2. The ends lost 5 bases at V and 3 bases at J; junction bases unmatched: 9. The CDR3 loop spans 16 amino acids. CDR1 and CDR2 (germline): SGHTA, FQGTGA. The CDR3 sequence is CASSPQASGVTDTQYF. CDR3 nucleotide sequence: TGTGCCAGCAGCCCTCAGGCTAGCGGGGTTACAGATACGCAGTATTTT.

In its sample, this clonotype was seen once. Mismatch with germline at one junction end may stem from a read error. This chain connects TRBV7-9 to TRBJ2-1; 10 bases align to TRBD2. Germline CDR1 and CDR2: SEHNR and FQNEAQ (reference sequence). The CDR3 runs 16 residues. CDR3: CASSLVLAGDYNEQFF. CDR3 coding DNA: TGCGCCAGCAGCTTAGTCCTAGCGGGGGATTACAATGAGCAGTTCTTC. The entire variable domain, with the rest obtained from reference TRBV7-9 and TRBJ2-1, is as follows: DTGVSQNPRHKITKRGQNVTFRCDPISEHNRLYWYRQTLGQGPEFLTYFQNEAQLEKSRLLSDRFSAERPKGSFSTLEIQRTEQGDSAMYLCASSLVLAGDYNEQFFGPGTRLTVL.

This clonotype occurred a few times. The chain has TRBV7-2 and TRBJ2-1; D uncertain. V was clipped by 2 bases and J by 5 bases, with 10 bases between them. The CDR3 contains 14 residues. In germline, CDR1 is SGHTA, CDR2 FQGNSA. The CDR3 loop reads CASSLFGENNEQFF. CDR3 DNA sequence: TGTGCCAGCAGCTTATTCGGCGAGAACAATGAGCAGTTCTTC.

There are a few counts of this clonotype. CDR3 coding DNA: TGTGCCAGCAGCCGGGACAATCAGCCCCAGCATTTT. Residues: CASSRDNQPQHF. The chain links TRBV7-9 to TRBJ1-5; D is uncertain. Germline loops: CDR1 SEHNR, CDR2 FQNEAQ (reference sequence). Trimming removed 5 bases at V and 3 bases at J, with 5 bases between. The CDR3 runs to 12 residues.

This clonotype was observed a handful of times. The V gene is TRBV5-1, the J gene TRBJ2-4, with 7 positions matching TRBD2. J gave up 6 bases and V 4 bases, and 13 bases lay outside the gene matches. The V gene's germline CDR1 is SGHRS and CDR2 YFSETQ. The CDR3 contains 16 residues. CDR3 loop: CASSRASGAPGNIQYF. DNA for the CDR3: TGCGCCAGCAGCCGGGCAAGCGGGGCTCCCGGAAACATTCAGTACTTC.

V gene TRBV4-3 combines with J gene TRBJ2-3; 8 bases map to TRBD2. V trimming: 1 base; J trimming: 5 bases; junction bases outside the gene matches: 11. CDR3 length: 17 residues. Germline CDR1 is LGHNA and CDR2 is YSLEER. CDR3 residues: CASSQAPHGGGQDTQYF. For the CDR3, the DNA is TGCGCCAGCAGCCAAGCCCCCCATGGCGGGGGGCAAGATACGCAGTATTTT.

Many counts were recorded for this clonotype. This chain joins TRBV20-1 and TRBJ2-3; D might be TRBD1 (5 bases). Germline V gene lookup returns CDR1 DFQATT and CDR2 SNEGSKA (reference sequence). The CDR3 is 14 amino acids. V was clipped by 6 bases and J by 3 bases, with 16 bases between them. The CDR3 DNA follows: TGCAGTGCGGCAAGGGGCGGTTGGACAGATACGCAGTATTTT. This codes for CSAARGGWTDTQYF.

In its sample, this clonotype was seen a few times. The rearrangement joins TRBV12-3 or TRBV12-4 to TRBJ1-4; 7 bases match TRBD1. Unmatched junction bases numbered 7, after V lost 5 bases and J lost 7 bases. CDR3 length: 14 amino acids. Here the CDR3 reads CASSNRGGGEKLFF. The CDR3 nucleotides read TGTGCCAGCAGTAACAGGGGCGGGGGTGAAAAACTGTTTTTT.

This clonotype was seen a handful of times. The rearrangement joins TRBV13 to TRBJ2-7, with D unresolved. Trimming shortened V by 5 bases and J by 3 bases, and 17 bases separated the two germline ends. CDR1 is PRHDT, CDR2 FYEKMQ, per germline (reference sequence). This CDR3 has 15 amino acids. CDR3 residues: CASSHVGQSDYEQYF. The CDR3 DNA is TGTGCCAGCAGCCATGTCGGGCAGTCCGACTACGAGCAGTACTTC.

The table lists this clonotype with many counts. V gene TRBV29-1 combines with J gene TRBJ2-5; TRBD2 matches 7 bases. Per the germline V gene, CDR1 is SQVTM and CDR2 is ANQGSEA. V was clipped by 4 bases and J by 1 base; unmatched bases: 6. CDR3 length equals 14 residues. Written as DNA, the CDR3 is TGCAGCGTTGGCGGGGGATCGGGCCAAGAGACCCAGTACTTC. Its translation is CSVGGGSGQETQYF.

Here the CDR3 reads CASSLVPGANSPLHF. DNA for the CDR3: TGTGCCAGCAGCTTAGTCCCGGGGGCTAATTCACCCCTCCACTTT. V gene TRBV7-2 combines with J gene TRBJ1-6; a weak D match, TRBD1 (6 bases). This CDR3 spans 15 amino acids. Germline V gives CDR1 SGHTA, CDR2 FQGNSA. The V end lost 1 base, the J end lost 6 bases, and 10 bases lay between the germline ends. The whole variable domain, filled in from reference TRBV7-2 and TRBJ1-6, reads GAGVSQSPSNKVTEKGKDVELRCDPISGHTALYWYRQSLGQGLEFLIYFQGNSAPDKSGLPSDRFSAERTGGSVSTLTIQRTQQEDSAVYLCASSLVPGANSPLHFGNGTRLTVT.

This clonotype was seen more than once but under ten times. J is TRBJ2-3 and V is TRBV10-3, with 7 bases fitting TRBD1. V lost 3 bases to trimming and J lost 0 bases; unmatched junction nucleotides: 3. Per the germline V gene, CDR1 is ENHRY and CDR2 is SYGVKD. This CDR3 spans 15 amino acids. The CDR3 nucleotides read TGTGCCATCAGTGACCGACAGGGAAGCACAGATACGCAGTATTTT. Its protein is CAISDRQGSTDTQYF.

This chain uses TRBV12-3 or TRBV12-4 with TRBJ1-2, with D possibly matching TRBD1 (6 bases). The CDR3 is 15 amino acids. With 6 bases removed from V and 4 bases from J, the gap between germline ends came to 18 bases. In DNA, the CDR3 is TGTGCCAGCAGGCCCGTAACGGACAGAGTCTATGGCTACACCTTC. It yields the protein CASRPVTDRVYGYTF.

The chain couples TRBV13 to TRBJ2-1; D not certain. The CDR3 is 18 residues long. The V and J ends lost 2 bases and 0 bases respectively, with 17 bases between them. Germline loops: CDR1 PRHDT, CDR2 FYEKMQ (reference sequence). The chain's CDR3 is CASSLRGSSSSSYNEQFF. The CDR3 bases are TGTGCCAGCAGCTTACGTGGTAGCTCTAGTTCCTCCTACAATGAGCAGTTCTTC.

The chain carries TRBV12-3 or TRBV12-4 and TRBJ2-4; D gene ambiguous. Trimming pared 4 bases from V and 1 base from J, leaving 14 bases between. The CDR3 has 16 residues. The CDR3 nucleotides are TGTGCCAGCAGTTCTCCCAGGATGGGTGCCAAAAACATTCAGTACTTC. Protein: CASSSPRMGAKNIQYF.

The rearrangement uses TRBV28 and TRBJ2-5, with 7 bases that match TRBD1. Gene TRBJ2-7 matches the end of the DNA better, so the J call may be wrong. CDR1 is MDHEN and CDR2 is SYDVKM in the germline V gene. This CDR3 spans 15 amino acids. DNA for the CDR3: TGTGCCAGCAGTAAACCTGGGACAGCGATTTACGAGCAGTACTTC. Its protein product is CASSKPGTAIYEQYF.

This clonotype has ten or more counts. This chain joins TRBV7-8 and TRBJ2-7; 7 bases line up with TRBD1. J lost 7 bases, V lost 5 bases, and 5 bases had no gene match. This CDR3 is built from 12 residues. Looked up from germline, CDR1 is SGHVS and CDR2 is FQNEAQ. The CDR3 region has the DNA TGTGCCAGCAGCCCACAGGGGATTGAGCAGTACTTC. It encodes CASSPQGIEQYF. Full variable domain (remainder filled in from reference TRBV7-8 and TRBJ2-7): GAGVSQSPRYKVAKRGQDVALRCDPISGHVSLFWYQQALGQGPEFLTYFQNEAQLDKSGLPSDRFFAERPEGSVSTLKIQRTQQEDSAVYLCASSPQGIEQYFGPGTRLTVT.